These 29 T cell receptor beta chains were all obtained from the same sample, sequenced in a study of CD8 T cells in ankylosing spondylitis. Regarding the study as a whole: For ankylosing spondylitis blood, a TCR beta motif of roughly 8 highly homologous variants appeared characteristic.

No cognate antigen is known for these TCRs. TCRdb re-derived calls from the 5' RACE reads in MiXCR, one entry per CDR3 protein. The data contain roughly 350,000 distinct CDR3 sequences, approximately 8.2% of them seen just once; the ten biggest clones take up more than 12%. Sequencing used blood, either unsorted or a sorted T cell fraction (not recorded which). The receptors derive from a male donor with ankylosing spondylitis.

This chain links TRBV6-1 with TRBJ1-6, with TRBD1 as a possible D gene (5 bases). V was cut by 5 bases and J by 5 bases, with 10 bases left in between. Looked up from germline, CDR1 is MNHNS and CDR2 is SASEGT. This CDR3 is 14 amino acids long. The CDR3 reads CASSRDWDNSPLHF. The CDR3 nucleotides read TGTGCCAGCAGTAGGGACTGGGATAATTCACCCCTCCACTTT.

This clonotype has a count of ten or more. The chain has TRBV5-8 and TRBJ2-7; D is unresolved. The V gene lost 5 bases and the J gene lost 2 bases, with 17 bases spanning the gap. Germline V CDR1 and CDR2: SGHTS, YDEGEE. The CDR3 runs 15 residues. CDR3 protein: CASSRHRPGAYEQYF. DNA of the CDR3: TGTGCCAGCAGTCGCCATCGACCCGGTGCCTACGAGCAGTACTTC.

Only a few counts were recorded for this clonotype. The gene calls are TRBV29-1 and TRBJ2-3, with 7 bases lining up with TRBD2. This CDR3 region has 16 residues. Trimming took 4 bases from V and 3 from J; bases not matched to a gene: 13. The germline CDR1 and CDR2 sequences are SQVTM and ANQGSEA. In DNA form, the CDR3 reads TGCAGCGTTGGCGGCACTAAGCGGGAAACAACAGATACGCAGTATTTT. Translating gives CSVGGTKRETTDTQYF.

V gene TRBV28 combines with J gene TRBJ1-1; D gene unclear. This CDR3 contains 14 residues. Trimming shortened V by 6 bases and J by 4 bases, and 15 bases separated the two germline ends. Per germline, CDR1 MDHEN and CDR2 SYDVKM. CDR3 sequence: CASSRDRLGTEAFF. In DNA form, the CDR3 reads TGTGCCAGCAGCAGAGACCGGTTAGGCACTGAAGCTTTCTTT.

Only a few counts were recorded for this clonotype. The chain carries TRBV2 and TRBJ2-1; 7 nucleotides agree with TRBD2. The CDR3 contains 14 residues. V trimming: 5 bases; J trimming: 6 bases; junction bases outside the gene matches: 7. Germline V gives CDR1 SNHLY, CDR2 FYNNEI. Here the CDR3 reads CASSKVGLVNEQFF. CDR3 in DNA: TGTGCCAGCAGTAAGGTAGGACTAGTCAATGAGCAGTTCTTC.

This chain uses TRBV7-2 with TRBJ2-3, with D maybe TRBD2 (5 bases). This CDR3 region has 15 residues. Germline CDR1 and CDR2: SGHTA and FQGNSA. V was trimmed by 0 bases and J by 1 base, leaving 8 bases between them. For the CDR3, the DNA is TGTGCCAGCAGCTTAGCCCGGCGGGGCACAGATACGCAGTATTTT. Its translation: CASSLARRGTDTQYF.

This clonotype was seen more than once but under ten times. CDR3 residues: CASGITGSSGANVLTF. The CDR3 bases are TGTGCCAGCGGGATTACAGGGAGCTCTGGGGCCAACGTCCTGACTTTC. V is TRBV28 and J is TRBJ2-6; D is perhaps TRBD1 (6 bases). Per the germline V gene, CDR1 is MDHEN and CDR2 is SYDVKM. This CDR3 spans 16 amino acids. V gave up 8 bases and J gave up 0 bases, with 14 bases separating them.

This chain connects TRBV7-9 to TRBJ2-1; D ambiguous. Germline V gives CDR1 SEHNR, CDR2 FQNEAQ (reference sequence). Trimming took off 5 bases at V and 15 bases at J, with 17 bases between the two ends. The CDR3 has 12 amino acids. The CDR3 spells CASSDNISPLFF. In DNA form, the CDR3 reads TGTGCCAGCAGCGACAACATTTCCCCGTTGTTCTTC.

This rearrangement joins TRBV28 to TRBJ2-1, with D perhaps TRBD2 (6 bases). This CDR3 comprises 17 residues. V was trimmed by 6 bases and J by 1 base, leaving 19 bases between them. The V gene's germline CDR1 is MDHEN and CDR2 SYDVKM. Here the CDR3 reads CASRPDLRDESYNEQFF. In DNA, the CDR3 is TGTGCCAGCAGACCTGACTTGCGGGACGAGTCCTACAATGAGCAGTTCTTC.

V gene TRBV5-1 combines with J gene TRBJ2-3, with 8 bases matching TRBD1. V dropped 4 bases and J dropped 2; count of bases not matched to a gene: 9. The germline V gene encodes CDR1 SGHRS and CDR2 YFSETQ. The CDR3 is 16 amino acids. The CDR3 DNA is TGCGCCAGCAGCAACCTCCGGGACAGGATCACAGATACGCAGTATTTT. As protein: CASSNLRDRITDTQYF.

This clonotype was counted only a few times. The chain couples TRBV21-1 to TRBJ1-1; the D call of TRBD1 is as the table states it, not checked on the DNA. TRBV21-1 is designated a pseudogene. The CDR3 is 16 amino acids. The CDR3 is CASSTRDREMNTEAFF. The CDR3 nucleotides are TGTGCCAGCAGCACCCGGGACAGGGAAATGAACACTGAAGCTTTCTTT.

This clonotype has ten or more counts. This chain joins TRBV12-5 and TRBJ1-2; D uncertain. CDR3 length: 11 residues. V dropped 5 bases and J dropped 6 bases, with 7 bases sitting between them. Germline CDR1 reads LGHNT; CDR2 reads FRNRAP. This CDR3 reads CASGDTNGYTF. CDR3 DNA sequence: TGTGCTAGTGGTGACACCAATGGCTACACCTTC. The complete variable domain, with remaining parts taken from reference TRBV12-5 and TRBJ1-2, reads DARVTQTPRHKVTEMGQEVTMRCQPILGHNTVFWYRQTMMQGLELLAYFRNRAPLDDSGMPKDRFSAEMPDATLATLKIQPSEPRDSAVYFCASGDTNGYTFGSGTRLTVV.

This clonotype occurred many times. This chain uses TRBV29-1 with TRBJ2-3; D gene unclear. Germline V gene lookup returns CDR1 SQVTM and CDR2 ANQGSEA. The CDR3 is 11 amino acids. Trimming cost V 7 bases and J 7 bases, with 12 bases left between them. The CDR3 nucleotides read TGCAGCGGGAAGGAAATCTATACGCAGTATTTT. As protein: CSGKEIYTQYF.

The CDR3 coding sequence is TGTGCCAGCAGCTGGGCGACTAGCGGAGTTACAGATACGCAGTATTTT. It specifies CASSWATSGVTDTQYF. V gene TRBV4-2 combines with J gene TRBJ2-3, with TRBD2 matching over 9 bases. The germline CDR1 and CDR2 sequences are LGHNA and YNFKEQ. The CDR3 consists of 16 residues. V trimming: 5 bases; J trimming: 3 bases; junction bases outside the gene matches: 9.

The sample holds a few counts of this clonotype. This chain uses TRBV5-1 with TRBJ2-5; 7 bases agree with TRBD2. V lost 7 bases, J lost 10 bases, and 13 bases stayed unmatched. Per germline, CDR1 SGHRS and CDR2 YFSETQ. This CDR3 has 13 residues. In DNA form, the CDR3 reads TGCGCCAGCGCAACGAGCGGGGTGAGGGACCAGTACTTC. It translates to CASATSGVRDQYF. Full variable domain (outside the CDR3, taken from reference TRBV5-1 and TRBJ2-5): KAGVTQTPRYLIKTRGQQVTLSCSPISGHRSVSWYQQTPGQGLQFLFEYFSETQRNKGNFPGRFSGRQFSNSRSEMNVSTLELGDSALYLCASATSGVRDQYFGPGTRLLVL.

In its sample, this clonotype was seen many times. The chain has TRBV5-1 and TRBJ2-5; D uncertain. Germline lookup yields CDR1 SGHRS and CDR2 YFSETQ. The CDR3 spans 14 residues. Between the trimmed V and J ends, which lost 2 bases and 2 bases, there was a span of 10 bases. In DNA, the CDR3 is TGCGCCAGCAGCTTACAGACACCTCAAGAGACCCAGTACTTC. Encoded protein: CASSLQTPQETQYF.

V and J are TRBV5-4 and TRBJ2-1; D gene unclear. CDR3 length: 15 amino acids. The V end lost 1 base, the J end lost 5 bases, and 13 bases lay between the germline ends. Germline-derived CDR1 and CDR2 are SGHNT and YYREEE (reference sequence). This CDR3 is CASSLSTGVHNEQFF. In DNA form, the CDR3 reads TGTGCCAGCAGCTTGAGTACTGGGGTCCACAATGAGCAGTTCTTC.

The chain recombines TRBV10-3 with TRBJ2-1; TRBD2 matches 8 bases. V was clipped by 5 bases and J by 6 bases; unmatched bases: 6. This CDR3 has 14 residues. CDR1 and CDR2 (germline): ENHRY, SYGVKD. As DNA, the CDR3 is TGTGCCATCAGTTTGGGACTAGGGTTCAATGAGCAGTTCTTC. This encodes CAISLGLGFNEQFF.

This clonotype was recorded many times. The chain links TRBV11-2 to TRBJ1-3, with 9 bases identical to TRBD1. The germline V gene has CDR1 SGHAT and CDR2 FQNNGV. The CDR3 loop spans 19 amino acids. Losses at the gene ends were 5 bases for V and 0 bases for J; bases not matched to a gene: 14. CDR3 DNA sequence: TGTGCCAGCAGCCCGCGCTCCGGGACAGGGCCCCTCTCTGGAAACACCATATATTTT. Translated, it gives CASSPRSGTGPLSGNTIYF.

V usage is TRBV28 and J usage is TRBJ2-6; tentatively, D is TRBD1 or TRBD2 (5 bases each). The CDR3 runs to 16 residues. V dropped 6 bases and J dropped 0 bases, with 12 bases sitting between them. Germline CDR1 and CDR2: MDHEN and SYDVKM. The CDR3 loop is CASRPGTNSGANVLTF. In DNA form, the CDR3 reads TGTGCCAGCAGGCCAGGGACCAACTCTGGGGCCAACGTCCTGACTTTC.

This rearrangement joins TRBV7-9 to TRBJ1-6; no definite D call. Germline V lookup: CDR1 SEHNR, CDR2 FQNEAQ (reference sequence). Trimming left V 5 bases short and J 8 bases short, with 16 bases between. The CDR3 has 15 amino acids. CDR3 in amino acids: CASSLSYGHDSPLHF. CDR3 sequence (DNA): TGTGCCAGCAGCCTATCGTACGGGCACGATTCACCCCTCCACTTT.

The chain couples TRBV27 to TRBJ2-5; 7 nucleotides agree with TRBD2. V was pared by 7 bases and J by 1 base, with 9 bases of the junction left unmatched. From germline, CDR1 is MNHEY and CDR2 SMNVEV (reference sequence). The CDR3 runs to 15 residues. CDR3 nucleotide sequence: TGTGCCAGCACCCCAGGGAGGGCGCTCCAAGAGACCCAGTACTTC. Its translation: CASTPGRALQETQYF.

This clonotype showed up many times. The J gene is TRBJ2-1, the V gene TRBV6-2 or TRBV6-3; 13 nucleotides align to TRBD2. Looked up from germline, CDR1 is MNHEY and CDR2 is SVGEGT. V was clipped by 6 bases and J by 0 bases; unmatched bases: 14. The CDR3 totals 20 residues. CDR3: CASRSNPGLAGIVSYNEQFF. DNA of the CDR3: TGTGCCAGCAGGTCAAATCCGGGACTAGCGGGGATCGTCTCCTACAATGAGCAGTTCTTC.

This clonotype occurred many times. V and J are TRBV5-1 and TRBJ2-3, with 8 nucleotides matching TRBD1. Germline trimming cut 4 bases from V and 1 base from J; bases unmatched to any gene: 11. CDR1 SGHRS and CDR2 YFSETQ come from the germline V gene. The CDR3 has 17 amino acids. The CDR3 nucleotides read TGCGCCAGCAGCGGGCCCGGGACAGGAGTTGGCACAGATACGCAGTATTTT. Protein sequence: CASSGPGTGVGTDTQYF.

This clonotype occurred many times. The rearrangement uses TRBV20-1 and TRBJ2-7; 11 nucleotides align to TRBD2. The CDR3 loop spans 20 amino acids. Trimming cost V 0 bases and J 0 bases; bases outside gene matches: 16. The germline V gene encodes CDR1 DFQATT and CDR2 SNEGSKA (reference sequence). The CDR3 loop is CSARDGIGGLAGIVSYEQYF. The CDR3 bases are TGCAGTGCTAGAGATGGGATCGGAGGACTAGCGGGTATCGTCTCCTACGAGCAGTACTTC.

This chain's CDR3 is CSAWDRGHGNEKLFF. CDR3 coding DNA: TGCAGTGCTTGGGACAGGGGCCACGGCAATGAAAAACTGTTTTTT. The rearrangement joins TRBV20-1 to TRBJ1-4; TRBD1 matches at 10 bases. This CDR3 is 15 amino acids long. The germline V gene encodes CDR1 DFQATT and CDR2 SNEGSKA (reference sequence). V shed 5 bases, J shed 5 bases, and the junction held 8 bases outside the gene matches.

A single count supports this clonotype. This rearrangement joins TRBV4-2 to TRBJ2-5, with a tentative D call TRBD2 (5 bases). Per the germline V gene, CDR1 is LGHNA and CDR2 is YNFKEQ. CDR3 length equals 18 residues. Trimming took off 3 bases at V and 0 bases at J, with 20 bases between the two ends. CDR3 amino acids: CASSHGRQRSEYQETQYF. The CDR3 bases are TGTGCCAGCAGCCACGGGCGCCAGCGGAGCGAGTACCAAGAGACCCAGTACTTC.

This clonotype has more than one count but fewer than ten. The chain uses TRBV6-2 or TRBV6-3 and TRBJ2-3, with TRBD2 matching over 12 bases. Germline CDR1 reads MNHEY; CDR2 reads SVGEGT. V lost 6 bases and J lost 6; bases outside the gene matches: 7. The CDR3 contains 15 residues. The DNA of the CDR3 is TGTGCCAGCAGGTCGCTAGCGGGAGGGCCGGATACGCAGTATTTT. This codes for CASRSLAGGPDTQYF.

At least ten counts were recorded for this clonotype. The V call is TRBV20-1, the J call TRBJ2-1; no reliable D call. V was pared by 5 bases and J by 8 bases, with 16 bases between. CDR1 and CDR2 from the germline V gene are DFQATT and SNEGSKA (reference sequence). The length of the CDR3 is 13 residues. The CDR3 here is CSACVDGMDEQFF. Here the CDR3 DNA reads TGCAGTGCTTGTGTTGATGGTATGGATGAGCAGTTCTTC.